This record looks at one T cell receptor beta chain sequence and its context. Clinical history reported by participants formed the basis on which cohorts were assigned. Resolution of symptoms, clearance, or two negative PCRs was present in recovered Cohort 3 donors. Study processing details: Amplification from reference gene primers served as the basis for estimated nucleated cell counts. TCRdb's copy holds only in-frame clones and misses some; the assay was immunoSEQ multiplex PCR. Clonal size and the V and J genes are those of that table, whereas D and trimming came from the DNA. The table records some 530,000 clones, about nine tenths of them present only once. This record comes from a study of blood T cell repertoires in COVID-19. On the study more broadly: Acute and convalescent COVID-19 specimens originated in the United States, Italy and Spain.

The CDR3 covers 18 residues. V lost 0 bases to trimming and J lost 5 bases, with 22 bases between them. Germline CDR1 and CDR2: SGHDN and FVKESK. This chain connects TRBV14 to TRBJ2-5, with a tentative D call TRBD2 (5 bases). The specimen was PBMCs or T cells enriched from blood (not recorded which). The clonotype comes from a woman aged 55-70 years who had recovered from COVID-19. The CDR3 bases are TGTGCCAGCAGCCAAGATCCTCTCGGGGTCTCCTACCGGGAGACCCAGTACTTC. Translated: CASSQDPLGVSYRETQYF.